The 30 T cell receptor beta chains given below trace back to one sample, sequenced in a study of T cells after posttransplantation cyclophosphamide. Sequencing used immunoSEQ multiplex PCR; TCRdb keeps in-frame clones, though not all of them. The data contain 15,000 to 20,000 clones, roughly 80% of them singletons. Busulfan-fludarabine conditioning, marrow transplant, and cyclophosphamide on days +3 and +4 were administered. Sequences were derived from CD8+ T cells sorted from PBMCs, sampled just over 1,900 days after a stem cell transplant with posttransplant cyclophosphamide. Source of these receptors: a female patient aged 40-50 years who received an allogeneic stem cell transplant from a related donor, was CMV-positive, and had no GVHD. Some T cells may originate from the graft donor.

The chain recombines TRBV5-4 with TRBJ1-1; possibly TRBD1 for D (5 bases). The V gene's germline CDR1 is SGHNT and CDR2 YYREEE (reference sequence). V lost 4 bases and J 1 base, leaving 11 bases between the germline ends. CDR3 length: 14 residues. CDR3 sequence: CASSGTGANTEAFF. Here the CDR3 DNA reads TGTGCCAGCAGCGGCACTGGGGCGAACACTGAAGCTTTCTTT. The variable domain in full, completed from reference TRBV5-4 and TRBJ1-1, reads ETGVTQSPTHLIKTRGQQVTLRCSSQSGHNTVSWYQQALGQGPQFIFQYYREEENGRGNFPPRFSGLQFPNYSSELNVNALELDDSALYLCASSGTGANTEAFFGQGTRLTVV.

The chain combines TRBV7-9 with TRBJ2-3; TRBD2 aligns across 8 bases. V lost 5 bases to trimming and J lost 6 bases; unmatched junction nucleotides: 7. The CDR3 contains 14 residues. CDR1 SEHNR and CDR2 FQNEAQ come from the germline V gene (reference sequence). The CDR3 region has the DNA TGTGCCAGCAGCAAACCGGGACTAGTTGATACGCAGTATTTT. Translation: CASSKPGLVDTQYF.

The table lists this clone with a few counts. The chain couples TRBV28 to TRBJ2-3; D not resolved. Germline V gives CDR1 MDHEN, CDR2 SYDVKM. V was trimmed by 3 bases and J by 1 base, leaving 8 bases between them. The CDR3 is 14 amino acids. The CDR3 spells CASSFVLGTDTQYF. The CDR3 DNA reads TGTGCCAGCAGTTTTGTTCTAGGCACAGATACGCAGTATTTT.

The chain employs TRBV29-1 and TRBJ2-2, with TRBD2 matching over 12 bases. The CDR3 extends over 17 amino acids. The J segment lost 3 bases and the V segment lost 1 base, leaving 6 bases of the junction unmatched. The germline gives CDR1 SQVTM, CDR2 ANQGSEA. CDR3 DNA sequence: TGCAGCGTTGAAGGGTCTAGCGGGGGGGCCGACACCGGGGAGCTGTTTTTT. As protein: CSVEGSSGGADTGELFF.

Remarks on this clone: The junction does not match germline at one end; this may be a read error. This chain uses TRBV7-7 with TRBJ1-2; TRBD1 might be the D (5 bases). Germline loops: CDR1 SSHAT, CDR2 FNYEAQ (reference sequence). The CDR3 covers 16 residues. The CDR3 reads CASRPLVGAWNYGYTF. CDR3 DNA: TGTGCTAGCAGACCTCTTGTAGGGGCCTGGAACTATGGCTACACCTTC.

This clone appeared a few times. CDR3 DNA sequence: TGCGCCAGCAGTGAGTCACCGACAGTAACCTACGAGCAGTACTTC. Its protein product is CASSESPTVTYEQYF. This rearrangement joins TRBV10-2 to TRBJ2-7; D perhaps matches TRBD1 (5 bases). CDR1 and CDR2 from the germline V gene are WSHSY and SAAADI. Between the trimmed V and J ends, which lost 0 bases and 2 bases, there was a span of 11 bases. This CDR3 is 15 amino acids long.

The chain links TRBV7-8 to TRBJ1-6, with 7 bases lining up with TRBD1. Per the germline V gene, CDR1 is SGHVS and CDR2 is FQNEAQ. V gave up 8 bases and J gave up 1 base; unmatched junction bases: 5. This CDR3 comprises 15 residues. The CDR3 sequence is CASRGTVSYNSPLHF. In nucleotides, the CDR3 is TGTGCCAGCCGCGGGACAGTTTCCTATAATTCACCCCTCCACTTT.

The chain combines TRBV5-1 with TRBJ2-5; D not certain. The DNA end favors TRBJ2-7, so the J call may be wrong. CDR1 and CDR2 (germline): SGHRS, YFSETQ. The CDR3 sequence is 14 residues long. The CDR3 sequence: CASSADKNTYEQYF. The CDR3 DNA is TGCGCCAGCAGCGCTGACAAAAATACCTACGAGCAGTACTTC.

This sequence joins TRBV11-2 and TRBJ1-4; TRBD1 matches 8 bases. CDR1 SGHAT and CDR2 FQNNGV come from the germline V gene. The ends lost 0 bases at V and 6 bases at J; junction bases unmatched: 3. CDR3 length: 15 residues. The CDR3 here is CASSLEGRGHEKLFF. CDR3 sequence (DNA): TGTGCCAGCAGCTTAGAGGGCAGGGGGCATGAAAAACTGTTTTTT.

The gene calls are TRBV10-3 and TRBJ1-5; TRBD1 is a possible D gene (5 bases). Germline V gene data show CDR1 as ENHRY and CDR2 as SYGVKD. The ends were cut back, 6 bases at V and 1 base at J, with 22 bases in the middle. CDR3 length: 18 residues. This CDR3 is CAISAVWGPHGSNQPQHF. For the CDR3, the DNA is TGTGCCATCAGCGCAGTGTGGGGCCCTCACGGGAGCAATCAGCCCCAGCATTTT.

V and J are TRBV10-3 and TRBJ1-1; TRBD1 matches at 7 bases. Germline CDR1 ENHRY, CDR2 SYGVKD. V lost 0 bases to trimming and J lost 6 bases; unmatched junction nucleotides: 1. The CDR3 totals 13 residues. This chain's CDR3 is CAISESQGAEAFF. The CDR3 nucleotides read TGTGCCATCAGTGAGTCGCAGGGGGCTGAAGCTTTCTTT.

In this sample, this clone turned up once. The chain combines TRBV27 with TRBJ2-3; 9 positions match TRBD2. The CDR3 has 16 amino acids. Germline CDR1 is MNHEY and CDR2 is SMNVEV (reference sequence). Unmatched junction bases numbered 6, after V lost 1 base and J lost 4 bases. The CDR3 loop is CASSLLAGGQADTQYF. The CDR3 bases are TGTGCCAGCAGTTTATTGGCGGGGGGGCAGGCAGATACGCAGTATTTT.

This clone was counted between two and nine times. The chain employs TRBV2 and TRBJ2-2, with 14 nucleotides matching TRBD2. There are 16 residues in the CDR3. Germline CDR1 and CDR2: SNHLY and FYNNEI. J was trimmed by 7 bases and V by 6 bases; bases with no gene match: 7. CDR3 residues: CASRVGLAGADGELFF. For the CDR3, the DNA is TGTGCCAGCAGAGTGGGACTAGCGGGGGCGGACGGGGAGCTGTTTTTT.

V is TRBV25-1 and J is TRBJ1-2; D might be TRBD1 (6 bases). V gave up 7 bases and J gave up 3 bases, with 12 bases separating them. The CDR3 runs to 13 residues. Germline V gene data show CDR1 as MGHDK and CDR2 as SYGVNS. CDR3 amino acids: CASTPGGHYGYTF. The CDR3 DNA is TGTGCCAGCACCCCGGGGGGCCACTATGGCTACACCTTC.

The chain carries TRBV7-2 and TRBJ2-1, with TRBD2 matching over 9 bases. Germline CDR1 and CDR2: SGHTA and FQGNSA. The trim removed 1 base at V and 7 bases at J, leaving 8 bases unmatched. The CDR3 is 16 residues long. The DNA for the CDR3 is TGTGCCAGCAGCTTAGGCGGGGGGGGCCTTTTGAATGAGCAGTTCTTC. Residues: CASSLGGGGLLNEQFF.

V usage is TRBV15 and J usage is TRBJ2-5; maybe TRBD2 (6 bases). Trimming left V 3 bases short and J 5 bases short, with 16 bases between. CDR3 length: 15 residues. Looked up from germline, CDR1 is LNHNV and CDR2 is YYDKDF (reference sequence). The CDR3 loop is CATSSSGPGRETQYF. Here the CDR3 DNA reads TGTGCCACCAGCAGTTCGGGGCCAGGGAGGGAGACCCAGTACTTC.

The chain carries TRBV5-8 and TRBJ1-2; 7 nucleotides agree with TRBD1. CDR1 SGHTS and CDR2 YDEGEE come from the germline V gene. The CDR3 contains 13 residues. The ends lost 4 bases at V and 4 bases at J; junction bases unmatched: 4. CDR3 in DNA: TGTGCCAGCAGCGCCGGACAGGTCTATGGCTACACCTTC. Residues: CASSAGQVYGYTF.

This clone has only one observation. This CDR3 is also generated by other DNA sequences in the sample. The chain recombines TRBV5-1 with TRBJ1-2; no firm D call. The germline CDR1 and CDR2 sequences are SGHRS and YFSETQ. The CDR3 is made up of 12 amino acids. The V gene lost 4 bases and the J gene lost 10 bases, with 14 bases spanning the gap. This CDR3 is CASSAEGGPYTF. The DNA of the CDR3 is TGCGCCAGCAGCGCTGAAGGCGGCCCCTACACCTTC. Complete variable domain (other parts from reference TRBV5-1 and TRBJ1-2): KAGVTQTPRYLIKTRGQQVTLSCSPISGHRSVSWYQQTPGQGLQFLFEYFSETQRNKGNFPGRFSGRQFSNSRSEMNVSTLELGDSALYLCASSAEGGPYTFGSGTRLTVV.

With respect to this clone: The germline gene is not matched at one end of the junction; a read error may be the cause. The chain is built from TRBV9 and TRBJ2-2; possibly TRBD2 for D (7 bases). Germline V gene data show CDR1 as SGDLS and CDR2 as YYNGEE. The CDR3 has 18 amino acids. The CDR3 sequence is CVSTAPAAGARDTGELFF. Written as DNA, the CDR3 is TGTGTCAGCACCGCTCCGGCGGCGGGGGCCAGAGACACCGGGGAGCTGTTTTTT.

This clone was picked up a small number of times. J is TRBJ2-1 and V is TRBV5-4; D possibly corresponds to TRBD1 (5 bases). Trimming stripped 2 bases from V and 4 bases from J, with 13 bases between. The CDR3 runs 15 residues. The germline CDR1 and CDR2 sequences are SGHNT and YYREEE (reference sequence). The CDR3 protein is CASSFGHLPYNEQFF. The CDR3 nucleotides read TGTGCCAGCAGCTTCGGACATTTGCCTTACAATGAGCAGTTCTTC.

The J gene is TRBJ2-5, the V gene TRBV7-9; 8 positions match TRBD2. The CDR3 loop spans 14 amino acids. CDR1 and CDR2 from the germline V gene are SEHNR and FQNEAQ (reference sequence). The junction had 1 base not matched to a gene; V was cut back by 2 bases and J by 2 bases. For the CDR3, the DNA is TGTGCCAGCAGCTTAACTAGCGGTCAAGAGACCCAGTACTTC. It codes for CASSLTSGQETQYF.

The V and J genes are TRBV7-9 and TRBJ2-1; 10 bases are a match to TRBD1. CDR1 is SEHNR, CDR2 FQNEAQ, per germline (reference sequence). Germline trimming cut 4 bases from V and 5 bases from J; bases unmatched to any gene: 8. There are 16 residues in the CDR3. This CDR3 reads CASSSFRGQGDNEQFF. DNA of the CDR3: TGTGCCAGCAGCTCTTTCCGCGGACAGGGGGACAATGAGCAGTTCTTC.

The chain recombines TRBV12-2 with TRBJ1-2. TRBV12-2 is flagged as a pseudogene. This CDR3 contains 11 residues. The CDR3 region has the DNA TGTGCAAGTCGCGGTCGAGATGGCTACACCTTC. Translating gives CASRGRDGYTF.

The CDR3 region is CASSLLNYGYTF. The CDR3 DNA reads TGTGCCAGCAGTCTACTTAACTATGGCTACACCTTC. The chain carries TRBV6-1 and TRBJ1-2; D is undetermined. Trimming pared 5 bases from V and 1 base from J, leaving 5 bases between. CDR1 is MNHNS and CDR2 is SASEGT in the germline V gene. This CDR3 has 12 residues.

The table lists this clone with a few counts. V is TRBV5-5 and J is TRBJ2-1; 15 nucleotides agree with TRBD2. The CDR3 length is 14 residues. J lost 14 bases, V lost 4 bases, and 7 bases had no gene match. Germline CDR1 and CDR2: SGHKS and YYEKEE (reference sequence). DNA for the CDR3: TGTGCCAGCAGCCCCTGGACTAGCGGGGGGGCGGAGTTCTTC. Translated: CASSPWTSGGAEFF.

V and J are TRBV2 and TRBJ1-2; weak D call: TRBD1 (5 bases). Trimming took 4 bases from V and 5 from J, leaving 8 bases between them. Germline values: CDR1 SNHLY, CDR2 FYNNEI. The CDR3 consists of 12 residues. The CDR3, as DNA: TGTGCCAGCAGTGCCGACAGTTATGGCTACACCTTC. It specifies CASSADSYGYTF. The variable domain in full, completed from reference TRBV2 and TRBJ1-2, reads EPEVTQTPSHQVTQMGQEVILRCVPISNHLYFYWYRQILGQKVEFLVSFYNNEISEKSEIFDDQFSVERPDGSNFTLKIRSTKLEDSAMYFCASSADSYGYTFGSGTRLTVV.

This clone was detected a few times. This rearrangement joins TRBV5-1 to TRBJ2-7; 8 bases agree with TRBD1. V shed 2 bases, J shed 0 bases, and the junction held 4 bases outside the gene matches. CDR1 and CDR2 from the germline V gene are SGHRS and YFSETQ. The CDR3 is 15 residues long. CDR3 loop: CASSLTGGSSYEQYF. The CDR3 coding sequence is TGCGCCAGCAGCTTAACAGGGGGGAGCTCCTACGAGCAGTACTTC. The full variable domain, in which reference TRBV5-1 and TRBJ2-7 provide the parts outside the CDR3, is KAGVTQTPRYLIKTRGQQVTLSCSPISGHRSVSWYQQTPGQGLQFLFEYFSETQRNKGNFPGRFSGRQFSNSRSEMNVSTLELGDSALYLCASSLTGGSSYEQYFGPGTRLTVT.

This chain uses TRBV5-1 with TRBJ2-3, with TRBD1 identical over 8 bases. Trimming at V came to 2 bases and at J to 2 bases, leaving 7 bases not matched to a gene. CDR1 SGHRS and CDR2 YFSETQ come from the germline V gene. The CDR3 covers 16 residues. CDR3: CASSFRGPPPTDTQYF. The CDR3 nucleotides read TGCGCCAGCAGCTTCAGGGGGCCCCCCCCCACAGATACGCAGTATTTT.

This clone was observed a handful of times. This chain connects TRBV7-9 to TRBJ1-3; D is undetermined. Per germline, CDR1 SEHNR and CDR2 FQNEAQ (reference sequence). This CDR3 region has 16 residues. Trimming took off 0 bases at V and 2 bases at J, with 11 bases between the two ends. This chain's CDR3 is CASSLAGGYAGNTIYF. The CDR3 DNA reads TGTGCCAGCAGCTTAGCTGGCGGTTACGCTGGAAACACCATATATTTT.

The rearrangement uses TRBV28 and TRBJ1-6, with 10 bases fitting TRBD1. Looked up from germline, CDR1 is MDHEN and CDR2 is SYDVKM. V lost 4 bases, J lost 0 bases, and 6 bases stayed unmatched. This CDR3 region has 18 residues. This CDR3 reads CASSSLGQGGSYNSPLHF. The DNA for the CDR3 is TGTGCCAGCAGTTCTTTAGGACAGGGGGGCTCCTATAATTCACCCCTCCACTTT.